The rows below give T cell receptor beta chains drawn from one sample of a study of T cell changes during pregnancy in multiple sclerosis. TCRdb's table, derived via immunoSEQ multiplex PCR, lists solely in-frame clones and lacks some. The table records some 64,000 clones, 75% to 95% of them present only once. The sample was peripheral blood, taken in the first trimester of pregnancy. These receptors were taken from a female donor with multiple sclerosis, enrolled in a pregnancy study. Each CDR3 is given with its conserved first and last residue. D genes are given only for firm matches. Clone size is shown for a subset of rows, as once, few, many or a class of expanded clone.

v_call	d_call	j_call	clone_size	cdr3_aa	cdr3_nt
TRBV6-6	TRBD2	TRBJ2-3	.	CASSYRAGEGDTQYF	TGTGCCAGCAGTTATAGAGCGGGAGAGGGGGATACGCAGTATTTT
TRBV9	.	TRBJ1-1	.	CASIPSEELTEAFF	TGTGCCAGCATCCCATCCGAAGAGCTCACTGAAGCTTTCTTT
TRBV19	.	TRBJ1-4	.	CASSQGRNEKLFF	TGTGCCAGTAGTCAGGGCCGAAATGAAAAACTGTTTTTT
TRBV5-6	.	TRBJ1-3	once	CASSLPGTSSGNTIYF	TGTGCCAGCAGCTTGCCCGGGACAAGCTCTGGAAACACCATATATTTT
TRBV6-1	.	TRBJ2-7	.	CASSPGGRIYEQYF	TGTGCCAGCAGTCCTGGGGGCCGAATCTACGAGCAGTACTTC
TRBV30	.	TRBJ2-5	.	CAWSPSETQYF	TGTGCCTGGAGTCCTAGTGAGACCCAGTACTTC
TRBV11-2	.	TRBJ1-1	.	CASSLSRDTEAFF	TGTGCCAGCAGCTTAAGCAGGGACACTGAAGCTTTCTTT
TRBV7-9	.	TRBJ2-2	few	CASSTETGELFF	TGTGCCAGCAGTACTGAGACCGGGGAGCTGTTTTTT
TRBV2	TRBD1	TRBJ1-6	.	CASSPDRGYNSPLHF	TGTGCCAGCAGCCCCGACAGGGGGTATAATTCACCCCTCCACTTT
TRBV15	.	TRBJ1-2	.	CATSREGEGFGYTF	TGTGCCACCAGCAGAGAAGGGGAAGGGTTTGGCTACACCTTC
TRBV6-5	.	TRBJ2-3	.	CASSEPGTDTQYF	TGTGCCAGCAGTGAACCGGGCACAGATACGCAGTATTTT
TRBV16	.	TRBJ1-1	.	CASSQTQKGTEAFF	TGTGCCAGCAGCCAGACACAAAAAGGCACTGAAGCTTTCTTT
TRBV9	TRBD2	TRBJ2-5	.	CASSVGIAGVSETQYF	TGTGCCAGCAGCGTTGGGATAGCGGGAGTCAGTGAGACCCAGTACTTC
TRBV5-5	.	TRBJ1-4	.	CASSLVGLSNEKLFF	TGTGCCAGCAGCTTGGTGGGGCTTTCTAATGAAAAACTGTTTTTT
TRBV4-1	TRBD2	TRBJ2-5	.	CASSQAGLAGGLVNGKTQYF	TGCGCCAGCAGCCAAGCCGGGCTAGCGGGAGGGCTAGTAAATGGGAAGACCCAGTACTTC
TRBV30	.	TRBJ1-5	.	CAWSVGGASNQPQHF	TGTGCCTGGAGTGTAGGTGGGGCTAGCAATCAGCCCCAGCATTTT
TRBV2	TRBD2	TRBJ2-2	.	CASSERTSGSGGELFF	TGTGCCAGCAGTGAACGGACTAGCGGGAGTGGCGGGGAGCTGTTTTTT
TRBV18	.	TRBJ2-1	few	CASSQAAPEQFF	TGTGCCAGCTCACAAGCGGCGCCTGAGCAGTTCTTC
TRBV25-1	.	TRBJ2-7	.	CASSEGGLYEQYF	TGTGCCAGCAGTGAAGGGGGCCTCTACGAGCAGTACTTC
TRBV27	TRBD1	TRBJ1-1	.	CASSLVRGTGVNTEAFF	TGTGCCAGCAGTCTAGTCCGTGGGACAGGGGTGAACACTGAAGCTTTCTTT
TRBV5-1	.	TRBJ1-3	.	CASSLYAGVRGNTIYF	TGCGCCAGCAGCTTGTACGCGGGGGTTCGTGGAAACACCATATATTTT
TRBV19	TRBD1	TRBJ1-2	.	CASSTFLPIPGQPHYGYTF	TGTGCCAGTAGTACTTTCCTACCGATACCGGGACAGCCCCACTATGGCTACACCTTC
TRBV25-1	.	TRBJ2-3	.	CASSELDRPTDTQYF	TGTGCCAGCAGTGAACTGGACAGACCCACAGATACGCAGTATTTT
TRBV6-1	.	TRBJ1-2	.	CASSSRLLANYGYTF	TGTGCCAGCAGTTCACGACTGCTTGCTAACTATGGCTACACCTTC
TRBV12-5	TRBD2	TRBJ2-3	.	CASQPGGLDTQYF	TGTGCTAGTCAACCGGGAGGGTTAGATACGCAGTATTTT
TRBV28	TRBD1	TRBJ1-1	.	CASSLSPTGMAEAFF	TGTGCCAGCAGTTTATCCCCGACAGGGATGGCTGAAGCTTTCTTT
TRBV19	TRBD2	TRBJ2-1	.	CASSRTSGRANEQFF	TGTGCCAGTAGTCGGACTAGCGGGAGAGCCAATGAGCAGTTCTTC
TRBV5-6	TRBD1	TRBJ1-2	.	CASSPRTGDRGYGYTF	TGTGCCAGCAGCCCGAGGACAGGGGATAGAGGCTATGGCTACACCTTC
TRBV15	TRBD2	TRBJ2-2	.	CATSREAGYGTGELFF	TGTGCCACCAGCAGAGAAGCGGGGTACGGAACCGGGGAGCTGTTTTTT
TRBV18	TRBD1	TRBJ2-7	.	CASSPPGQPNYEQYF	TGTGCCAGCTCACCACCGGGACAGCCAAACTACGAGCAGTACTTC
TRBV5-6	.	TRBJ2-2	.	CASSLGTPIFTNTGELFF	TGTGCCAGCAGCTTGGGGACACCGATTTTCACGAACACCGGGGAGCTGTTTTTT
TRBV29-1	.	TRBJ1-2	.	CSVGEGEDGYTF	TGCAGCGTGGGGGAGGGAGAAGATGGCTACACCTTC
TRBV18	.	TRBJ2-5	.	CASSPAAQETQYF	TGTGCCAGCTCACCGGCCGCCCAAGAGACCCAGTACTTC
TRBV9	TRBD2	TRBJ2-3	.	CASSVGGGITDTQYF	TGTGCCAGCAGCGTCGGCGGGGGGATCACAGATACGCAGTATTTT
TRBV5-1	TRBD1	TRBJ2-1	.	CASSLFSRGHSNEQFF	TGCGCCAGCAGCTTGTTCTCTAGGGGGCATAGCAATGAGCAGTTCTTC
TRBV9	TRBD1	TRBJ2-1	.	CASSVAGRGQWDEQFF	TGTGCCAGCAGCGTAGCGGGCAGGGGGCAATGGGATGAGCAGTTCTTC
TRBV10-1	.	TRBJ1-2	few	CASTLGGECYGYTF	TGCGCCAGCACCCTAGGGGGGGAATGTTATGGCTACACCTTC
TRBV2	.	TRBJ1-2	.	CASSEGEVYGYTF	TGTGCCAGCAGTGAAGGGGAGGTTTATGGCTACACCTTC
TRBV9	.	TRBJ2-1	.	CASSAVGGWGYNEQFF	TGTGCCAGCAGCGCGGTTGGAGGGTGGGGCTACAATGAGCAGTTCTTC